The following is a T cell receptor beta chain sequence with its context. This sample is part of a study of blood T cell repertoires in COVID-19. Study background: Sources were T cells, B-cell-depleted T cells, or PBMCs; the material itself was cDNA or gDNA.

Original handling: The assay estimated nucleated cells by amplifying reference gene primers. TCRdb's copy holds only in-frame clones and misses some; the assay was immunoSEQ multiplex PCR. V and J calls and clone size are those listed in that table; D and trimming were worked out from the DNA. Of a few hundred thousand clones in the sample, roughly 85% were seen once. Germline V gene sequence: CDR1 SGHNT, CDR2 YYREEE (reference sequence). V was shortened by 5 bases and J by 4 bases, with 15 bases between the two germline ends. The CDR3 has 14 amino acids. The specimen sequenced was PBMCs or T cells enriched from blood (not recorded which). This rearrangement joins TRBV5-4 to TRBJ1-2; a possible D gene is TRBD1 (6 bases). This sequence was found in a man aged 35-49 years who had recovered from COVID-19. CDR3 amino acids: CASRPWTAVYGYTF. The CDR3 DNA is TGTGCCAGCAGACCTTGGACAGCTGTCTATGGCTACACCTTC.